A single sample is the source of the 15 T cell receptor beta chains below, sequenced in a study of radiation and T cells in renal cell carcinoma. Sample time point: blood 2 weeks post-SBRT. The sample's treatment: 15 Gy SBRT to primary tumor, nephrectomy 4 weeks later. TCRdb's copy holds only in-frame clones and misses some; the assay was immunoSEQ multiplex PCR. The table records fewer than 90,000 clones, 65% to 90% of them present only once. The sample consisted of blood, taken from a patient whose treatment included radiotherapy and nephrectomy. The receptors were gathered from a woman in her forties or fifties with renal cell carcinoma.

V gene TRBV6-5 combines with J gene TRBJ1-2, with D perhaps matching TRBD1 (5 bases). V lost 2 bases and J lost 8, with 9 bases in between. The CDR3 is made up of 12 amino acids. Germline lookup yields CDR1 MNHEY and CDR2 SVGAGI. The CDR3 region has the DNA TGTGCCAGCAGTTACGGGCAGGGCGGCTACACCTTC. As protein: CASSYGQGGYTF.

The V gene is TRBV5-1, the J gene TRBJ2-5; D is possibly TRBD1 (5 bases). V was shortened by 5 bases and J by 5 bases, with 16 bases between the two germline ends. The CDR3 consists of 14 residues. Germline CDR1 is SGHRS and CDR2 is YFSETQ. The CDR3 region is CASRQSTGDETQYF. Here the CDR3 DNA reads TGCGCCAGCAGACAATCTACAGGTGACGAGACCCAGTACTTC.

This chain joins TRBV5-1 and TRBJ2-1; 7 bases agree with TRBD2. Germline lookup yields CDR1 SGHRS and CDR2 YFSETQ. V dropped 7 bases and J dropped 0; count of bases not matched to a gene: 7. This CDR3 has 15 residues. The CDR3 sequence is CASGRDSSSYNEQFF. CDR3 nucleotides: TGCGCCAGCGGGAGGGACTCAAGCTCCTACAATGAGCAGTTCTTC.

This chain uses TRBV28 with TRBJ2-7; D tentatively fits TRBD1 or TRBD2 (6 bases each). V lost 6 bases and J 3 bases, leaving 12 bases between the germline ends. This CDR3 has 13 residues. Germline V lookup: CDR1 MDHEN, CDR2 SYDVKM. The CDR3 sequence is CASREGHNYEQYF. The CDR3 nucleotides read TGTGCCAGCAGGGAGGGACACAACTACGAGCAGTACTTC.

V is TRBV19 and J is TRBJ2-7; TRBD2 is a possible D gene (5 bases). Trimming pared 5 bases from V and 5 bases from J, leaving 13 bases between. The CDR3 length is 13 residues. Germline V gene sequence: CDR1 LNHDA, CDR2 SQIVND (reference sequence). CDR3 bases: TGTGCCAGTAGTCCCCTGGCGGGTGACGAGCAGTACTTC. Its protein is CASSPLAGDEQYF.

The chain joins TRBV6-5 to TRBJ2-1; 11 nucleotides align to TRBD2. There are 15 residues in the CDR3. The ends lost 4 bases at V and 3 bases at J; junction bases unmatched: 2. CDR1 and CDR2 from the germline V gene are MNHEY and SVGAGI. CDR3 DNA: TGTGCCAGCAGTTCAACTAGCGGGAGCTACAATGAGCAGTTCTTC. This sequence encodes CASSSTSGSYNEQFF.

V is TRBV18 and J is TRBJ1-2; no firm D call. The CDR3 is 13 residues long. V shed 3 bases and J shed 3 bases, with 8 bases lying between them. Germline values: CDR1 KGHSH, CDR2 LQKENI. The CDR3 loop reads CASSPGPDYGYTF. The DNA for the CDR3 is TGTGCCAGCTCACCTGGGCCGGACTATGGCTACACCTTC.

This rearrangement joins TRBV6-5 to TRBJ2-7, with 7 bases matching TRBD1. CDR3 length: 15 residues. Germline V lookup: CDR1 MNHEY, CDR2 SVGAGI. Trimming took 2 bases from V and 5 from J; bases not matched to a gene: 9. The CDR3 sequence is CASSYRGGAMDEQYF. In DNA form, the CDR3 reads TGTGCCAGCAGTTACAGAGGGGGCGCGATGGACGAGCAGTACTTC.

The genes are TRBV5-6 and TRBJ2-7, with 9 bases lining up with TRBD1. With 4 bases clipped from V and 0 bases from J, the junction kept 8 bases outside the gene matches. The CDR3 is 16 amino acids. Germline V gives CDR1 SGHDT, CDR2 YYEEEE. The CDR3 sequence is CASSLGTGRSSYEQYF. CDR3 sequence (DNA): TGTGCCAGCAGCCTGGGGACAGGGAGATCCTCCTACGAGCAGTACTTC.

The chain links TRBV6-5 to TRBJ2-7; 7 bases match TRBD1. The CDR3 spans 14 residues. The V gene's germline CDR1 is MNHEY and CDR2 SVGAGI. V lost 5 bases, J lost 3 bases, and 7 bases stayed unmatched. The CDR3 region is CASSEDRVGYEQYF. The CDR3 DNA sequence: TGTGCCAGCAGTGAAGACAGGGTCGGCTACGAGCAGTACTTC.

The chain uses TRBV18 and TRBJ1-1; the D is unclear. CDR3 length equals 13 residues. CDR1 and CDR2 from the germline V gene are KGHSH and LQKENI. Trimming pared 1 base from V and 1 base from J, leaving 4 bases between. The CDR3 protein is CASSPLWNTEAFF. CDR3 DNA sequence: TGTGCCAGCTCACCACTCTGGAACACTGAAGCTTTCTTT.

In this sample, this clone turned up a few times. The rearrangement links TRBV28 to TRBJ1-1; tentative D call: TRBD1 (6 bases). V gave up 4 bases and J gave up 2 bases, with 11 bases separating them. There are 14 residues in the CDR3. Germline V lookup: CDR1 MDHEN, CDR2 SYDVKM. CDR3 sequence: CASSSLQGNTEAFF. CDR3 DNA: TGTGCCAGCAGTTCCTTACAGGGAAACACTGAAGCTTTCTTT.

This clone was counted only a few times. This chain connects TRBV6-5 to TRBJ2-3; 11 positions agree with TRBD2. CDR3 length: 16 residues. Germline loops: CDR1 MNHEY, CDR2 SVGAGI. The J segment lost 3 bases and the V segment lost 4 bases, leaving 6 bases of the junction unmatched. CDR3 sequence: CASSLASGGLTDTQYF. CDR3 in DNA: TGTGCCAGCAGTTTGGCTAGCGGGGGGCTGACAGATACGCAGTATTTT.

CDR3 protein: CASSYSGNNEQFF. In nucleotides, the CDR3 is TGTGCCAGCAGTTATAGCGGTAACAATGAGCAGTTCTTC. V is TRBV27 and J is TRBJ2-1; D might be TRBD2 (6 bases). The CDR3 extends over 13 amino acids. Germline values: CDR1 MNHEY, CDR2 SMNVEV (reference sequence). The V and J ends lost 4 bases and 5 bases respectively, with 9 bases between them.

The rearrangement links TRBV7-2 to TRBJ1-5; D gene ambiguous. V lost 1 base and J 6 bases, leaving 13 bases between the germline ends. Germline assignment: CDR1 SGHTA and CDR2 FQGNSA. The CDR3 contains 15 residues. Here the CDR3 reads CASSLVGLGSQPQHF. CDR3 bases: TGTGCCAGCAGCTTAGTAGGTCTCGGGAGTCAGCCCCAGCATTTT. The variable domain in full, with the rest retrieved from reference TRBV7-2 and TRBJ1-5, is GAGVSQSPSNKVTEKGKDVELRCDPISGHTALYWYRQSLGQGLEFLIYFQGNSAPDKSGLPSDRFSAERTGGSVSTLTIQRTQQEDSAVYLCASSLVGLGSQPQHFGDGTRLSIL.